What follows are 24 T cell receptor beta chains derived from one specimen sequenced in a study of cytomegalovirus exposure and HLA in healthy donors. 60 Vbeta and 13 Jbeta primers were used in PCR. Sequenced by immunoSEQ multiplex PCR; TCRdb stores in-frame clones only, minus some. The repertoire includes some 150,000 clones, around 79% of them detected once, and about 1.4% sits in the top ten. Input material: PBMCs. These TCRs come from a middle-aged woman in good health and CMV-seronegative.

This chain uses TRBV5-1 with TRBJ1-1; perhaps TRBD1 as D (6 bases). The germline CDR1 and CDR2 sequences are SGHRS and YFSETQ. V shed 2 bases and J shed 1 base, with 12 bases lying between them. The CDR3 sequence is 15 residues long. The CDR3 sequence is CASSLRDRQNTEAFF. The DNA for the CDR3 is TGCGCCAGCAGCTTACGAGACAGGCAGAACACTGAAGCTTTCTTT.

This chain joins TRBV18 and TRBJ1-1, with a tentative D call TRBD1 (5 bases). The V end lost 5 bases, the J end lost 2 bases, and 15 bases lay between the germline ends. The length of the CDR3 is 15 residues. The germline V gene encodes CDR1 KGHSH and CDR2 LQKENI. CDR3 DNA: TGTGCCAGCTCAGAGACAAGACAGACTAACACTGAAGCTTTCTTT. Translating gives CASSETRQTNTEAFF.

This clone was picked up a small number of times. The chain recombines TRBV5-8 with TRBJ1-4, with a weak D call TRBD1 (5 bases). V dropped 2 bases and J dropped 5 bases, with 13 bases sitting between them. The CDR3 is made up of 15 amino acids. CDR1 is SGHTS and CDR2 is YDEGEE in the germline V gene. The DNA of the CDR3 is TGTGCCAGCAGCTTTGGGGGGATGGGGAATGAAAAACTGTTTTTT. Its protein is CASSFGGMGNEKLFF.

The CDR3 DNA reads TGTGCCAGCAGCGCGGGCGTAGGGGGTGTTAACGAAAAACTGTTTTTT. It specifies CASSAGVGGVNEKLFF. The genes are TRBV5-4 and TRBJ1-4; TRBD1 is a possible D gene (6 bases). The CDR3 is made up of 16 amino acids. Germline V gives CDR1 SGHNT, CDR2 YYREEE (reference sequence). Trimming left V 4 bases short and J 8 bases short, with 21 bases between.

The genes are TRBV7-3 and TRBJ2-3; TRBD2 matches 7 bases. Germline values: CDR1 SGHTA, CDR2 FQGTGA. The CDR3 length is 15 residues. Germline trimming cut 4 bases from V and 1 base from J; bases unmatched to any gene: 5. Here the CDR3 reads CASSSLAGRTDTQYF. In nucleotides, the CDR3 is TGTGCCAGCAGCTCCTTAGCGGGTCGCACAGATACGCAGTATTTT.

V is TRBV27 and J is TRBJ2-7; D may be TRBD2 (7 bases). V lost 2 bases and J 3 bases, leaving 17 bases between the germline ends. There are 16 residues in the CDR3. The germline gives CDR1 MNHEY, CDR2 SMNVEV (reference sequence). CDR3 sequence (DNA): TGTGCCAGCAGTTTAAGGGGGGGCGCCGGTATCTACGAGCAGTACTTC. This gives the protein CASSLRGGAGIYEQYF.

The chain is built from TRBV5-1 and TRBJ2-3; tentative D call: TRBD1 (6 bases). The CDR3 consists of 16 residues. From germline, CDR1 is SGHRS and CDR2 YFSETQ. V dropped 0 bases and J dropped 0 bases, with 11 bases sitting between them. This chain's CDR3 is CASSLAADSSTDTQYF. DNA for the CDR3: TGCGCCAGCAGCTTGGCCGCGGACAGTAGCACAGATACGCAGTATTTT. The variable domain in full, completed from reference TRBV5-1 and TRBJ2-3, reads KAGVTQTPRYLIKTRGQQVTLSCSPISGHRSVSWYQQTPGQGLQFLFEYFSETQRNKGNFPGRFSGRQFSNSRSEMNVSTLELGDSALYLCASSLAADSSTDTQYFGPGTRLTVL.

The chain uses TRBV7-6 and TRBJ2-2; 11 nucleotides match TRBD2. Per germline, CDR1 SGHVS and CDR2 FNYEAQ. J lost 6 bases, V lost 5 bases, and 8 bases had no gene match. The CDR3 has 16 amino acids. The CDR3 here is CASSRRSGGAPGELFF. The CDR3 nucleotides read TGTGCCAGCAGCCGACGTAGCGGGGGGGCCCCCGGGGAGCTGTTTTTT. The full variable domain, rest sourced from reference TRBV7-6 and TRBJ2-2, is GAGVSQSPRYKVTKRGQDVALRCDPISGHVSLYWYRQALGQGPEFLTYFNYEAQQDKSGLPNDRFSAERPEGSISTLTIQRTEQRDSAMYRCASSRRSGGAPGELFFGEGSRLTVL.

This sequence joins TRBV7-2 and TRBJ2-5; a possible D gene is TRBD1 (6 bases). Germline CDR1 reads SGHTA; CDR2 reads FQGNSA. Trimming cost V 5 bases and J 9 bases, with 16 bases left between them. The CDR3 runs 13 residues. The CDR3 DNA reads as TGTGCCAGCAGCATGGGGTCCCCAGGGGCCCAGTACTTC. It translates to CASSMGSPGAQYF.

The gene calls are TRBV5-1 and TRBJ1-4, with no clear D. The CDR3 extends over 14 amino acids. From germline, CDR1 is SGHRS and CDR2 YFSETQ. Between the trimmed V and J ends, which lost 0 bases and 5 bases, there was a span of 8 bases. In DNA form, the CDR3 reads TGCGCCAGCAGCTTGGATACACCAAATGAAAAACTGTTTTTT. Residues: CASSLDTPNEKLFF.

V is TRBV6-1 and J is TRBJ1-1; D perhaps matches TRBD1 (6 bases). The CDR3 sequence is 13 residues long. Looked up from germline, CDR1 is MNHNS and CDR2 is SASEGT. Trimming took off 2 bases at V and 5 bases at J, with 9 bases between the two ends. In DNA form, the CDR3 reads TGTGCCAGCAGTGAATCAGGGGTGACTGAAGCTTTCTTT. As protein: CASSESGVTEAFF.

The gene calls are TRBV5-1 and TRBJ1-2, with no clear D. Germline assignment: CDR1 SGHRS and CDR2 YFSETQ. V lost 0 bases to trimming and J lost 3 bases, with 12 bases between them. The CDR3 consists of 15 residues. CDR3 loop: CASSLEVWGDYGYTF. For the CDR3, the DNA is TGCGCCAGCAGCTTGGAAGTGTGGGGAGACTATGGCTACACCTTC.

To note about this clone: The junction departs from germline at one end; a sequencing error may be responsible. V gene TRBV7-7 combines with J gene TRBJ2-2; TRBD1 matches at 7 bases. CDR3 size: 13 residues. CDR1 SSHAT and CDR2 FNYEAQ come from the germline V gene (reference sequence). This chain's CDR3 is CASSLDRAGELFF. The CDR3 coding sequence is TGTGCTAGCAGCTTAGACAGGGCCGGGGAGCTGTTTTTT.

This chain joins TRBV28 and TRBJ1-2, with 7 bases lining up with TRBD1. Germline V gene data show CDR1 as MDHEN and CDR2 as SYDVKM. Unmatched junction bases numbered 4, after V lost 5 bases and J lost 7 bases. This CDR3 is 12 amino acids long. The CDR3 loop reads CASSARGCGYTF. The CDR3 nucleotides read TGTGCCAGCAGTGCCAGGGGGTGTGGCTACACCTTC.

The chain is built from TRBV6-5 and TRBJ2-2; 8 bases are shared with TRBD1. CDR3 length: 15 residues. Germline CDR1 reads MNHEY; CDR2 reads SVGAGI. Trimming at V came to 6 bases and at J to 4 bases, leaving 7 bases not matched to a gene. The CDR3 protein is CASRRQGLGTGELFF. The CDR3 DNA reads TGTGCCAGCAGGAGACAGGGGCTGGGCACCGGGGAGCTGTTTTTT.

The chain uses TRBV7-3 and TRBJ2-3, with 8 bases lining up with TRBD2. Trimming cost V 2 bases and J 2 bases; bases outside gene matches: 3. CDR3 size: 15 residues. Germline loops: CDR1 SGHTA, CDR2 FQGTGA. Written as DNA, the CDR3 is TGTGCCAGCAGCTTACAGCGGGGGCCCACAGATACGCAGTATTTT. Protein product: CASSLQRGPTDTQYF. The full variable domain, completed using reference TRBV7-3 and TRBJ2-3, is GAGVSQTPSNKVTEKGKYVELRCDPISGHTALYWYRQSLGQGPEFLIYFQGTGAADDSGLPNDRFFAVRPEGSVSTLKIQRTERGDSAVYLCASSLQRGPTDTQYFGPGTRLTVL.

This chain joins TRBV13 and TRBJ1-2, with TRBD1 matching over 8 bases. CDR3 length equals 13 residues. V trimming: 5 bases; J trimming: 8 bases; junction bases outside the gene matches: 7. In germline, CDR1 is PRHDT, CDR2 FYEKMQ (reference sequence). The CDR3 DNA is TGTGCCAGCAGCACGGGACAGGCTTACGGCTACACCTTC. Translated, it gives CASSTGQAYGYTF.

In its sample, this clone was seen a few times. V is TRBV15 and J is TRBJ1-5, with D maybe TRBD1 (5 bases). Per germline, CDR1 LNHNV and CDR2 YYDKDF (reference sequence). This CDR3 comprises 16 residues. The ends were cut back, 3 bases at V and 7 bases at J, with 19 bases in the middle. The CDR3 loop reads CATSRSGEGRGQPQHF. Here the CDR3 DNA reads TGTGCCACCAGCAGGAGCGGGGAGGGCCGGGGCCAGCCCCAGCATTTT.

V usage is TRBV4-2 and J usage is TRBJ2-7; no firm D call. Germline values: CDR1 LGHNA, CDR2 YNFKEQ. V was clipped by 0 bases and J by 5 bases, with 8 bases between them. The CDR3 loop spans 13 amino acids. In nucleotides, the CDR3 is TGTGCCAGCAGCCAAGATCCCCAGAACGAGCAGTACTTC. Protein product: CASSQDPQNEQYF.

V and J are TRBV7-2 and TRBJ2-1; 7 positions match TRBD2. CDR1 is SGHTA and CDR2 is FQGNSA in the germline V gene. There are 15 residues in the CDR3. J gave up 5 bases and V 5 bases, and 9 bases lay outside the gene matches. CDR3 amino acids: CASSRGRVGNNEQFF. In DNA form, the CDR3 reads TGTGCCAGCAGCCGGGGGAGGGTTGGGAACAATGAGCAGTTCTTC.

The chain links TRBV4-3 to TRBJ2-7, with TRBD2 matching over 7 bases. In germline, CDR1 is LGHNA, CDR2 YSLEER. The V gene end was trimmed by 0 bases and the J gene end by 3 bases; junction bases not matched to a gene: 8. The CDR3 contains 16 residues. As DNA, the CDR3 is TGCGCCAGCAGCCAAGATCTGCACGGCGGGAGCTACGAGCAGTACTTC. Translating it yields CASSQDLHGGSYEQYF.

The J gene is TRBJ1-3, the V gene TRBV15; D is perhaps TRBD1 (6 bases). The V end lost 0 bases, the J end lost 2 bases, and 11 bases lay between the germline ends. CDR3 length: 16 residues. In germline, CDR1 is LNHNV, CDR2 YYDKDF (reference sequence). For the CDR3, the DNA is TGTGCCACCAGCAGAGATCTGGGGGCGACTGGAAACACCATATATTTT. It encodes CATSRDLGATGNTIYF.

The chain is built from TRBV6-6 and TRBJ1-5, with 7 bases identical to TRBD1. The CDR3 consists of 14 residues. With 6 bases clipped from V and 2 bases from J, the junction kept 4 bases outside the gene matches. Germline CDR1 MNHNY, CDR2 SVGAGI (reference sequence). CDR3 region: CASSRGNGNQPQHF. As DNA, the CDR3 is TGTGCCAGCAGCAGGGGGAATGGCAATCAGCCCCAGCATTTT.

The chain couples TRBV4-3 to TRBJ2-2; D is unclear. The germline V gene encodes CDR1 LGHNA and CDR2 YSLEER. Trimming removed 1 base at V and 6 bases at J, with 6 bases between. CDR3 size: 13 residues. The CDR3 nucleotides are TGCGCCAGCAGCCAAGTGAGTGCCGGGGAGCTGTTTTTT. Translation gives CASSQVSAGELFF.